This T cell receptor beta chain was documented in a study of blood T cell repertoires in COVID-19. Looking at the study overall: The United States, Italy and Spain were the sources of the acute and convalescent COVID-19 samples. T cells, B-cell-depleted T cells, or PBMCs supplied cDNA or gDNA.

The CDR3 is 14 residues long. Germline V lookup: CDR1 PRHDT, CDR2 FYEKMQ (reference sequence). V trimming: 7 bases; J trimming: 3 bases; junction bases outside the gene matches: 8. Source study methods: Reference gene primer amplification in the assay estimated nucleated cell counts. Sequencing was performed with immunoSEQ multiplex PCR; in TCRdb, only in-frame clones are kept and a portion is missing. That table supplies the V and J calls and clone size; D and trimming were determined from the DNA. The repertoire holds a few hundred thousand clones, roughly 88% seen once, with around 3% in the top ten.

The TCR originated in a woman in her twenties or thirties with active or convalescent COVID-19. Sequenced input: peripheral blood. V gene TRBV13 combines with J gene TRBJ2-7, with 8 bases matching TRBD2. In nucleotides, the CDR3 is TGTGCCAGCAATACGGGGGGGAGCGGCTACGAGCAGTACTTC. Its protein is CASNTGGSGYEQYF.